The 14 T cell receptor beta chains reported below all come from one sample, sequenced in a study of T cell changes during pregnancy in multiple sclerosis. Sequencing was performed with immunoSEQ multiplex PCR; in TCRdb, only in-frame clones are kept and a portion is missing. This sample has over 70,000 clones, with 90% to 95% found just once. Sequences were derived from peripheral blood, sampled in the third trimester of pregnancy. The receptors stem from a female donor with multiple sclerosis, enrolled in a pregnancy study.

The chain combines TRBV19 with TRBJ1-2; weak D call: TRBD1 (5 bases). This CDR3 is built from 13 residues. The V and J ends lost 6 bases and 4 bases respectively, with 12 bases between them. Germline CDR1 LNHDA, CDR2 SQIVND (reference sequence). CDR3 in amino acids: CASSPAGGYGYTF. The CDR3 region has the DNA TGTGCCAGTAGCCCTGCGGGGGGCTATGGCTACACCTTC.

This rearrangement joins TRBV27 to TRBJ2-3; 8 positions agree with TRBD1. The CDR3 sequence is 13 residues long. Germline CDR1 reads MNHEY; CDR2 reads SMNVEV (reference sequence). Unmatched junction bases numbered 3, after V lost 5 bases and J lost 5 bases. The CDR3 region is CASSLGTGDTQYF. The CDR3 coding sequence is TGTGCCAGCAGTCTCGGGACAGGAGATACGCAGTATTTT.

V is TRBV29-1 and J is TRBJ2-7, with TRBD1 as a possible D gene (5 bases). This CDR3 is built from 12 residues. The germline CDR1 and CDR2 sequences are SQVTM and ANQGSEA. V lost 4 bases, J lost 2 bases, and 9 bases lay in between. Here the CDR3 reads CSVVGEAYEQYF. CDR3 nucleotide sequence: TGCAGCGTTGTAGGGGAAGCCTACGAGCAGTACTTC.

The chain links TRBV19 to TRBJ2-3; TRBD2 aligns across 7 bases. The V and J ends lost 3 bases and 0 bases, in that order; junction bases with no gene match: 3. CDR1 is LNHDA and CDR2 is SQIVND in the germline V gene (reference sequence). The CDR3 loop spans 15 amino acids. In DNA, the CDR3 is TGTGCCAGTAGTATTCTAGCGGTGAGCACAGATACGCAGTATTTT. This translates into CASSILAVSTDTQYF.

This chain links TRBV28 with TRBJ2-1; D call uncertain. Germline lookup yields CDR1 MDHEN and CDR2 SYDVKM. The CDR3 is made up of 12 amino acids. Trimming took 2 bases from V and 8 from J, leaving 7 bases between them. The CDR3 DNA follows: TGTGCCAGCAGTTTAGTTCTCCATGAGCAGTTCTTC. Amino acids: CASSLVLHEQFF.

The rearrangement links TRBV15 to TRBJ2-1, with 7 bases aligning to TRBD1. This CDR3 comprises 15 residues. Per the germline V gene, CDR1 is LNHNV and CDR2 is YYDKDF (reference sequence). After removal of 4 bases from V and 3 bases from J, the junction contained 6 bases not matched to a gene. Here the CDR3 reads CATSIGQASYNEQFF. Written as DNA, the CDR3 is TGTGCCACCAGCATAGGACAGGCCAGCTACAATGAGCAGTTCTTC.

The chain has TRBV2 and TRBJ1-2; D gene ambiguous. V lost 5 bases and J 5 bases, leaving 12 bases between the germline ends. CDR1 and CDR2 (germline): SNHLY, FYNNEI. The CDR3 is 13 residues long. As DNA, the CDR3 is TGTGCCAGCAGTAGTCGGCCAGGATATGGCTACACCTTC. It yields the protein CASSSRPGYGYTF.

This clone was observed a few times. This chain connects TRBV28 to TRBJ1-1; weak D call: TRBD1 (5 bases). Germline V gives CDR1 MDHEN, CDR2 SYDVKM. The ends were cut back, 5 bases at V and 1 base at J, with 8 bases in the middle. The CDR3 is 13 amino acids. The CDR3 nucleotides are TGTGCCAGCAGTACAACAGGGAACACTGAAGCTTTCTTT. Protein: CASSTTGNTEAFF.

The V and J genes are TRBV4-1 and TRBJ2-5; D may be TRBD1 (7 bases). Germline V CDR1 and CDR2: MGHRA, YSYEKL. CDR3 length equals 13 residues. V lost 4 bases and J 7 bases, leaving 13 bases between the germline ends. The CDR3 region has the DNA TGCGCCAGCAGCCCGACAGGGACTGCGACCCAGTACTTC. Translation gives CASSPTGTATQYF.

The gene calls are TRBV7-3 and TRBJ2-1, with a possible D match to TRBD2 (5 bases). The CDR3 runs to 15 residues. The V and J ends lost 5 bases and 0 bases respectively, with 11 bases between them. CDR1 and CDR2 from the germline V gene are SGHTA and FQGTGA. In DNA form, the CDR3 reads TGTGCCAGCAGCCCCAGTCGGGGCTCCTACAATGAGCAGTTCTTC. Protein sequence: CASSPSRGSYNEQFF.

This chain links TRBV6-1 with TRBJ2-7, with 12 nucleotides matching TRBD2. Germline V gene sequence: CDR1 MNHNS, CDR2 SASEGT. The CDR3 covers 15 residues. V trimming: 7 bases; J trimming: 1 base; junction bases outside the gene matches: 5. DNA of the CDR3: TGTGCCAGCACCCAAGGACTAGCGGGATCCTACGAGCAGTACTTC. Translating it yields CASTQGLAGSYEQYF.

This clone was counted a single time. The chain has TRBV28 and TRBJ2-7; 7 bases agree with TRBD2. The CDR3 is 14 residues long. V lost 8 bases, J lost 1 base, and 8 bases stayed unmatched. Germline CDR1 and CDR2: MDHEN and SYDVKM. The CDR3 DNA reads as TGTGCCAGCCGAGATGGAGCGGGATCCTACGAGCAGTACTTC. It is translated as CASRDGAGSYEQYF.

This chain joins TRBV28 and TRBJ2-7, with 7 bases aligning to TRBD1. Losses at the gene ends were 7 bases for V and 5 bases for J; bases not matched to a gene: 5. CDR3 length: 12 amino acids. The germline CDR1 and CDR2 sequences are MDHEN and SYDVKM. The CDR3 DNA follows: TGTGCCAGCATAGGCAGGGGGAACGAGCAGTACTTC. It specifies CASIGRGNEQYF.

The chain is built from TRBV6-1 and TRBJ2-1; 10 positions match TRBD2. V was pared by 7 bases and J by 7 bases, with 10 bases of the junction left unmatched. Germline CDR1 and CDR2: MNHNS and SASEGT. The CDR3 loop spans 15 amino acids. The CDR3 is CASTALAGVRNEQFF. Written as DNA, the CDR3 is TGTGCCAGCACCGCTCTAGCGGGAGTAAGAAATGAGCAGTTCTTC.